This T cell receptor (beta chain) was recovered during a study of type 1 regulatory T cells. Background on the study: T-allo10 is an in vitro-generated, Tr1-enriched CD4 T cell product specific for alloantigen.

Germline V CDR1 and CDR2: MNHEY, SVGEGT. V was cut by 0 bases and J by 13 bases, with 10 bases left in between. The CDR3 totals 12 residues. TCRdb passed the reads through MiXCR, listing each CDR3 protein once. Of about 14,000 distinct CDR3 sequences listed, about an eighth are singletons. Details on this clonotype: No antigen is known for it. This sequence is one base from a far larger clone and is likely a read error.

The V call is TRBV6-2 or TRBV6-3, the J call TRBJ2-1; D gene uncertain. Sequenced: cultured T cells, either the whole culture or a sorted T cell fraction (not recorded which). The receptor was derived from a human donor in good health. The CDR3 sequence: CASSYSKETQFF. As DNA, the CDR3 is TGTGCCAGCAGTTACTCTAAGGAGACCCAGTTCTTC.